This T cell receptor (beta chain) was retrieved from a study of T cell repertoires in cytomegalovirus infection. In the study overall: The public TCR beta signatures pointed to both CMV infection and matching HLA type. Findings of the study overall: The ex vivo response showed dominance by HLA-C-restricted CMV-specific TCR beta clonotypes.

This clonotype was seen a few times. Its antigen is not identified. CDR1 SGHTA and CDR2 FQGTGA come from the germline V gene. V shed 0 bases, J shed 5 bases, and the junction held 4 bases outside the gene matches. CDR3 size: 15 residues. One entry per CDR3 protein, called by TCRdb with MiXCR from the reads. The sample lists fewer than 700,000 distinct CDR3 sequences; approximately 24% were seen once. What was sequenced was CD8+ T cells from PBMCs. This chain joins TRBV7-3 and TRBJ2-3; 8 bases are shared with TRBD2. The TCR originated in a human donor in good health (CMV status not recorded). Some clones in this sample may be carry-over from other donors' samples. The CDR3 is CASSLTSGARDTQYF. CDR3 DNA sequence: TGTGCCAGCAGCTTAACTAGCGGGGCCCGAGATACGCAGTATTTT.